Sequencing of this T cell receptor beta chain was carried out in a study of identical twins. TCRdb fed the 5' RACE reads into MiXCR, producing one record per CDR3 protein. Seen here are around 100,000 distinct CDR3 sequences, 4.5% to 6.5% observed once, and the top ten hold 12%. Study results and limitations: Weaker excess twin sharing was observed in beta out-of-frame sequences. Models predicted less out-of-frame TCR alpha sharing in monozygotic twins than was found.

Germline V lookup: CDR1 MNHEY, CDR2 SVGAGI. The ends were cut back, 2 bases at V and 5 bases at J, with 12 bases in the middle. This CDR3 contains 14 residues. The sample holds many counts of this clonotype. The antigen is unknown. This TCR was sampled from a woman in her forties or fifties in good health. This chain connects TRBV6-5 to TRBJ2-5; D possibly matches TRBD1 or TRBD2 (5 bases each). Sequencing input: memory T cells sorted from blood. The CDR3 region is CASSYGGVRETQYF. CDR3 sequence (DNA): TGTGCCAGCAGTTACGGGGGAGTGAGGGAGACCCAGTACTTC.